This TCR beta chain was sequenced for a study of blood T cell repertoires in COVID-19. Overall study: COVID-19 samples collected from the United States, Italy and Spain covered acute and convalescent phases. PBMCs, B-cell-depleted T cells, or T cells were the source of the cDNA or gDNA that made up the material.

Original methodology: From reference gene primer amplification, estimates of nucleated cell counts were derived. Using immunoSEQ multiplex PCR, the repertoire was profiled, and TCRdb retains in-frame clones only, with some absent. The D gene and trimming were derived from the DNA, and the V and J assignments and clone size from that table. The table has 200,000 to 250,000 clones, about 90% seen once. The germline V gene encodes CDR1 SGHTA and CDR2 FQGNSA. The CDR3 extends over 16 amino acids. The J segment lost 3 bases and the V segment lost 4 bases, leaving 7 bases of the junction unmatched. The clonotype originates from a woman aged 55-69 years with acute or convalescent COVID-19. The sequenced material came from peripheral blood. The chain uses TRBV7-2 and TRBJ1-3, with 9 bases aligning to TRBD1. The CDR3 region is CASSSKQGAYGNTIYF. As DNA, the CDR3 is TGTGCCAGCAGCTCTAAACAGGGGGCCTATGGAAACACCATATATTTT.